The sequence of this TCR beta chain was determined in a study of OX40 agonist ivuxolimab in advanced cancers. Study-wide findings and caveats: The specificity for antigen of the expanded peripheral T cells was not determined.

A word on this clone: Its antigen is currently unknown.

Clones were read by immunoSEQ multiplex PCR, and TCRdb kept only the in-frame ones, dropping some. This table holds 12,000 or so clones, around 84% found once. Sampling of blood occurred at baseline, cycle 4 day 1, and cycle 7 day 1. The CDR3 sequence is 13 residues long. V was trimmed by 2 bases and J by 3 bases, leaving 8 bases between them. Germline CDR1 reads ENHRY; CDR2 reads SYGVKD. The specimen was CD4+ or CD8+ T cells sorted from blood, collected in a trial of the OX40 agonist ivuxolimab. This chain joins TRBV10-3 and TRBJ2-7; D gene uncertain. This clonotype originated in an adult with an advanced solid tumor such as melanoma, head and neck, liver or kidney cancer. CDR3 loop: CAISEALVYEQYF. CDR3 DNA sequence: TGTGCCATCAGTGAGGCCCTAGTCTACGAGCAGTACTTC.